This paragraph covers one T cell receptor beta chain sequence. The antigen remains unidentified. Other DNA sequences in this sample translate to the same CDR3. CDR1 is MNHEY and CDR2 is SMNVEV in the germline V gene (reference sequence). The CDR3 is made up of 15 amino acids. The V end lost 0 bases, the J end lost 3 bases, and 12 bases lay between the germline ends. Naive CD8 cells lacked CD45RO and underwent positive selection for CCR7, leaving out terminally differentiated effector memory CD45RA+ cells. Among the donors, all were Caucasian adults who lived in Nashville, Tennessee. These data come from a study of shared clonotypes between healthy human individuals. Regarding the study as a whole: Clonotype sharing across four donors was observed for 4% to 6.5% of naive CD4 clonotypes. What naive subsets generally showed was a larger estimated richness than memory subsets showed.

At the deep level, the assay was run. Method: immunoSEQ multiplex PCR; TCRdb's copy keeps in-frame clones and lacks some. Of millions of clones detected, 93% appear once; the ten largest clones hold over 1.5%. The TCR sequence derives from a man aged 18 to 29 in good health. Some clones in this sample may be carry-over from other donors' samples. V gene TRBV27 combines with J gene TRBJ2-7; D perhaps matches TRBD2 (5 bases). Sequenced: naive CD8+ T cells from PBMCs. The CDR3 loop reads CASSLSGGSGYEQYF. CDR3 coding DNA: TGTGCCAGCAGTTTATCCGGCGGGTCGGGCTACGAGCAGTACTTC.